A single TCR beta chain is shown here with its context. Antigen: not known. This specimen comes from a study of shared clonotypes between healthy human individuals. Across the whole study: Three plates were used per donor for CD4 naive, three for CD4 memory, two for CD8 naive and one for CD8 memory.

Unmatched junction bases numbered 7, after V lost 6 bases and J lost 10 bases. The CDR3 covers 14 residues. Germline V gene sequence: CDR1 MNHEY, CDR2 SMNVEV (reference sequence). General study findings and limits: Richness estimates generally favored naive over memory subsets. Naive CD4 clonotypes overlapped across a few donors at approximately 5%. Clonotype sharing among donors, it was expected, would be affected by sequencing depth.

Clones were read by immunoSEQ multiplex PCR, and TCRdb kept only the in-frame ones, dropping some. The repertoire has millions of clones, roughly 92% of them found once; the top ten carry 0.14%. The TCR originated in a man between 18 and 29 years old in good health. Sequencing was done on a sample of naive CD4+ T cells sorted from blood. Subset: CD45RA+ positively selected. The chain combines TRBV27 with TRBJ2-1, with 12 bases aligning to TRBD1. CDR3 residues: CASSWDRGRSEQFF. The CDR3 DNA is TGTGCCAGCAGCTGGGACAGGGGGCGTTCCGAGCAGTTCTTC.